The present entry profiles one T cell receptor beta chain with its context. In germline, CDR1 is MNHNS, CDR2 SASEGT. With 0 bases removed from V and 8 bases from J, the gap between germline ends came to 11 bases. The CDR3 is 14 residues long. Participants spanned ages roughly 18 to 90 years and resided in 20 to 25 US areas. Researchers sorted participants into cohorts using their self-reported clinical history. Among Cohort 3 donors, those recovered had two negative PCRs, clearance, or symptom resolution. Original analysis: Estimation of nucleated cell counts relied on the amplification of reference gene primers. Assay used: immunoSEQ multiplex PCR; TCRdb lists only in-frame clones, some missing. V, J and clone size were drawn from that table, and D and trimming were deduced from the DNA. The sample carries hundreds of thousands of clones, 80% to 90% recorded once. This record belongs to a study of blood T cell repertoires in COVID-19.

The sample comprised PBMCs or T cells enriched from blood (not recorded which). V usage is TRBV6-1 and J usage is TRBJ1-5, with D perhaps matching TRBD1 (5 bases). The sequence came from a man aged 25 to 40 who had recovered from COVID-19. The DNA of the CDR3 is TGTGCCAGCAGTGAAGCGCCAGGGCCGGAGCCCCAGCATTTT. This gives the protein CASSEAPGPEPQHF.